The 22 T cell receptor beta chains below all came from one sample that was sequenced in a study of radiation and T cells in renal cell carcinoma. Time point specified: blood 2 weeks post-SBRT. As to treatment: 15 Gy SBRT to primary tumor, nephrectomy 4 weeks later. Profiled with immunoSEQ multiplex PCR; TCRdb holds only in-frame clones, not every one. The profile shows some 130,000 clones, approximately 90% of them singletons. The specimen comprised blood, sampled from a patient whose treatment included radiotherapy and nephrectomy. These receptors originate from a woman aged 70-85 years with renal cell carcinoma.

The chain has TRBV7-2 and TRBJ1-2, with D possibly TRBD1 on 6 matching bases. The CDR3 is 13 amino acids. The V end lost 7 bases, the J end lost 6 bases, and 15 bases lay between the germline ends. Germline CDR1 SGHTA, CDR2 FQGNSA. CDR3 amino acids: CASNPGTMDGYTF. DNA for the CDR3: TGTGCCAGCAACCCGGGGACAATGGATGGCTACACCTTC. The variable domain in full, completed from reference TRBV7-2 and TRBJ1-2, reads GAGVSQSPSNKVTEKGKDVELRCDPISGHTALYWYRQSLGQGLEFLIYFQGNSAPDKSGLPSDRFSAERTGGSVSTLTIQRTQQEDSAVYLCASNPGTMDGYTFGSGTRLTVV.

The CDR3, as DNA: TGTGCCGGGTTCGGGGGGGTCCAGGATACGCAGTATTTT. Its protein product is CAGFGGVQDTQYF. V usage is TRBV30 and J usage is TRBJ2-3, with 8 nucleotides matching TRBD2. CDR3 length equals 13 residues. With 8 bases clipped from V and 6 bases from J, the junction kept 10 bases outside the gene matches. Germline V gene lookup returns CDR1 GTSNPN and CDR2 SVGIG (reference sequence).

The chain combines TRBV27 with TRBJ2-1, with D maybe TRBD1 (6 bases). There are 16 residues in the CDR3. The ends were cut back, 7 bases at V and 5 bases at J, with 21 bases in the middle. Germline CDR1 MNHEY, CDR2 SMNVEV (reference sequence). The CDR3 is CASTDRTASLHNEQFF. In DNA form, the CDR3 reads TGTGCCAGCACCGACCGGACAGCGAGTTTACACAATGAGCAGTTCTTC.

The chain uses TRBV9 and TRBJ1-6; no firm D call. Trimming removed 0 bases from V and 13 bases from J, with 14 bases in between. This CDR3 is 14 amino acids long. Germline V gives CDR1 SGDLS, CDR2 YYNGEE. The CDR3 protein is CASSVDDGRWPLHF. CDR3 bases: TGTGCCAGCAGCGTAGATGACGGACGTTGGCCCCTCCACTTT.

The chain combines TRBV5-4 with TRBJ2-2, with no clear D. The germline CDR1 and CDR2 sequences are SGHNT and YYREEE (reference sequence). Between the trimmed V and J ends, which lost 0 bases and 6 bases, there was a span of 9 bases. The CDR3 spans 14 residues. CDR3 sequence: CASSLEPQAGELFF. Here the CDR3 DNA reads TGTGCCAGCAGCTTGGAGCCCCAGGCCGGGGAGCTGTTTTTT. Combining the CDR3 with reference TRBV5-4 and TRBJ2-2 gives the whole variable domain ETGVTQSPTHLIKTRGQQVTLRCSSQSGHNTVSWYQQALGQGPQFIFQYYREEENGRGNFPPRFSGLQFPNYSSELNVNALELDDSALYLCASSLEPQAGELFFGEGSRLTVL.

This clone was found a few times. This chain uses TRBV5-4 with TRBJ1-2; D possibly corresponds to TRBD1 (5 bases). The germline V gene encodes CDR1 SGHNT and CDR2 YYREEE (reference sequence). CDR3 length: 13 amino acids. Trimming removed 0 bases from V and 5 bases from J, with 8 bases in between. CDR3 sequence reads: CASSLGREYGYTF. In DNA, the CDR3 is TGTGCCAGCAGCTTGGGCAGGGAGTATGGCTACACCTTC.

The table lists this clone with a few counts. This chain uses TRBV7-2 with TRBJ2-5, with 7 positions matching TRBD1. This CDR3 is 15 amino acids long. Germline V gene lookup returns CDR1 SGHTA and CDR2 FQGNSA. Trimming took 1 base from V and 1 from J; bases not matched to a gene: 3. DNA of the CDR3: TGTGCCAGCAGCTTAGTCGACAGGGCCCAAGAGACCCAGTACTTC. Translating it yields CASSLVDRAQETQYF. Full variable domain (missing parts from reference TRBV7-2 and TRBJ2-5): GAGVSQSPSNKVTEKGKDVELRCDPISGHTALYWYRQSLGQGLEFLIYFQGNSAPDKSGLPSDRFSAERTGGSVSTLTIQRTQQEDSAVYLCASSLVDRAQETQYFGPGTRLLVL.

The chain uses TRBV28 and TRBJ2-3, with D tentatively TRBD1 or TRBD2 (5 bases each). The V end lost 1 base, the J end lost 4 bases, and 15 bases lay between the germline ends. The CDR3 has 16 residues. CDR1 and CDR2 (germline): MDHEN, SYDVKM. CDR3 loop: CASSLSGAGTADTQYF. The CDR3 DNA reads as TGTGCCAGCAGTTTATCTGGGGCGGGTACGGCAGATACGCAGTATTTT. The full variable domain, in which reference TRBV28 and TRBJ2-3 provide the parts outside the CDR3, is DVKVTQSSRYLVKRTGEKVFLECVQDMDHENMFWYRQDPGLGLRLIYFSYDVKMKEKGDIPEGYSVSREKKERFSLILESASTNQTSMYLCASSLSGAGTADTQYFGPGTRLTVL.

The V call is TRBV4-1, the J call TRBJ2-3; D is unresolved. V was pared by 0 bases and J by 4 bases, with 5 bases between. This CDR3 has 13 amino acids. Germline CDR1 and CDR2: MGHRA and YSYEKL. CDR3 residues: CASSQDLPDTQYF. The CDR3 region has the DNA TGCGCCAGCAGCCAAGATCTCCCAGATACGCAGTATTTT.

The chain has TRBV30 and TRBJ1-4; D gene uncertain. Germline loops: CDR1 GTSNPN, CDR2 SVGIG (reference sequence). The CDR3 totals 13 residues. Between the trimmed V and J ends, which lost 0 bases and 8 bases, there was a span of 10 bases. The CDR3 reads CAWSVKEKEKLFF. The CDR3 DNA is TGTGCCTGGAGTGTAAAAGAGAAGGAAAAACTGTTTTTT. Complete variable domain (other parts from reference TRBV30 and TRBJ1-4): SQTIHQWPATLVQPVGSPLSLECTVEGTSNPNLYWYRQAAGRGLQLLFYSVGIGQISSEVPQNLSASRPQDRQFILSSKKLLLSDSGFYLCAWSVKEKEKLFFGSGTQLSVL.

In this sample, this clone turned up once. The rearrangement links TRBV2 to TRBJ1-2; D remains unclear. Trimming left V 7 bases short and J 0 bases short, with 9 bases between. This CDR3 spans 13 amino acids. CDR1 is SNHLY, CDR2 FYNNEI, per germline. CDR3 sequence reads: CASIPGPNYGYTF. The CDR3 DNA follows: TGTGCCAGCATTCCCGGACCTAACTATGGCTACACCTTC.

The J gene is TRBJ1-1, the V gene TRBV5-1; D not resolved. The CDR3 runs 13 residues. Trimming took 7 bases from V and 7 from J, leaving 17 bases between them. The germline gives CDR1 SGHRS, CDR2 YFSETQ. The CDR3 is CASLPQAQSEAFF. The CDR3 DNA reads TGCGCCAGCCTGCCTCAGGCTCAAAGTGAAGCTTTCTTT.

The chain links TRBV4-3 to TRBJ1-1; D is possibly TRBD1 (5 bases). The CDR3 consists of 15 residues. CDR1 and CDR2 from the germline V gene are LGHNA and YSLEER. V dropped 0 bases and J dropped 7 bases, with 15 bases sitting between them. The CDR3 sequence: CASSQDRAGGDEAFF. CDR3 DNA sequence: TGCGCCAGCAGCCAAGATCGCGCGGGGGGAGATGAAGCTTTCTTT.

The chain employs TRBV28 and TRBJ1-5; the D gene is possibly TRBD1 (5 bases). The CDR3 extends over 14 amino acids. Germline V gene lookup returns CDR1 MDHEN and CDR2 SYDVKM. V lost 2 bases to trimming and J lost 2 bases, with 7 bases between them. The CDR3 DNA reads TGTGCCAGCAGTTTAGGGGGGGGCAATCAGCCCCAGCATTTT. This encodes CASSLGGGNQPQHF.

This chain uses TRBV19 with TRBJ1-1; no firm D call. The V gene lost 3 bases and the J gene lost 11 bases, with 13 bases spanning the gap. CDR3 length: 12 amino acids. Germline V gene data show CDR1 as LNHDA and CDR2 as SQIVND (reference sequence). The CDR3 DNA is TGTGCCAGTAGTATCATGGGCGCGGACGCTTTCTTT. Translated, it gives CASSIMGADAFF.

CDR3 sequence reads: CASSFGDRQAFF. The CDR3 coding sequence is TGTGCCAGCAGCTTCGGGGACAGGCAAGCTTTCTTT. The chain combines TRBV11-3 with TRBJ1-1, with 8 bases identical to TRBD1. The germline V gene has CDR1 SGHNT and CDR2 YENEEA. The CDR3 loop spans 12 amino acids. Trimming removed 3 bases from V and 9 bases from J; junction bases left unmatched: 3.

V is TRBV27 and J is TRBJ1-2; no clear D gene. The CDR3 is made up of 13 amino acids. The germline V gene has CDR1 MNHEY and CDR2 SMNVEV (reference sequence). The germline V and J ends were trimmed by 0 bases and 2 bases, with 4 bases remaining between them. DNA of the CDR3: TGTGCCAGCAGTTTATCTGGGAACTATGGCTACACCTTC. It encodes CASSLSGNYGYTF.

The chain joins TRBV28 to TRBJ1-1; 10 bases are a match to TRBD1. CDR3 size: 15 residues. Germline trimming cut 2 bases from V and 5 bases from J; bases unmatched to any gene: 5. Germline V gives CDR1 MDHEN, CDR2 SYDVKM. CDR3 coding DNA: TGTGCCAGCAGTTTACCGGGACAGGGGAAAACTGAAGCTTTCTTT. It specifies CASSLPGQGKTEAFF.

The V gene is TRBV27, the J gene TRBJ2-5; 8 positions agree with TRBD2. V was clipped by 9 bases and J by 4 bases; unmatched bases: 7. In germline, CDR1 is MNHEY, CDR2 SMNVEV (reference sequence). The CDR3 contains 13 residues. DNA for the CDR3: TGTGCCAGTAGCGGGGACTTTGGAGAGACCCAGTACTTC. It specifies CASSGDFGETQYF.

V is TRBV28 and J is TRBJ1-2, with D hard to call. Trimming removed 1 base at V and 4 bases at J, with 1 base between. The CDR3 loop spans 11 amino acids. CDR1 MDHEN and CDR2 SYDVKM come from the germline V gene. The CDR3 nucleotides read TGTGCCAGCAGTTTATCCTATGGCTACACCTTC. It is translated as CASSLSYGYTF.

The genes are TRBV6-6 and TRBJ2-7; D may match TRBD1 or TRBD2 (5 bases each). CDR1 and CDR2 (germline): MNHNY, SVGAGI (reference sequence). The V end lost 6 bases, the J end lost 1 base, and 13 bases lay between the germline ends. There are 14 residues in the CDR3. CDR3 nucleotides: TGTGCCAGCAGGCCCACGGGGCCATCCTACGAGCAGTACTTC. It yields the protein CASRPTGPSYEQYF.

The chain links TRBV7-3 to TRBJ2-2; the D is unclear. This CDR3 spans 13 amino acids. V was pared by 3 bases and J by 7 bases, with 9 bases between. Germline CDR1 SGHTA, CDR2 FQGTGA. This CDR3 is CASSLSWNGELFF. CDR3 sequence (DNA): TGTGCCAGCAGCTTGAGTTGGAACGGGGAGCTGTTTTTT.